Below, one TCR beta chain is given with its context. Its target is unknown. This entry belongs to a study of cytomegalovirus exposure and HLA in healthy donors. Study observations and caveats: With later analysis, a missense DCLRE1C variant became linked to TCR beta V- and J-gene trimming. Prior analysis indicated that the majority of TCR beta V segments exhibited productivity approximately 87% or approximately 30% of the time. CMV serostatus was the only recorded immune exposure for donors.

Vbeta (60) and Jbeta (13) primers were used in the PCR. Only in-frame clones appear in the TCRdb table, and some are missing; sequencing was by immunoSEQ multiplex PCR. The repertoire holds more than 110,000 clones, with around 10% as singletons. Germline CDR1 LNHDA, CDR2 SQIVND (reference sequence). V lost 9 bases, J lost 6 bases, and 23 bases lay in between. The CDR3 runs 15 residues. The chain uses TRBV19 and TRBJ1-1; TRBD1 is a possible D gene (5 bases). Source material: PBMCs. The sequence came from a man aged 45-60 years in good health and CMV-seronegative. The CDR3, as DNA: TGTGCCAGCCTCTTTGGGGAGGGACGTGACGCTGAAGCTTTCTTT. Translated, it gives CASLFGEGRDAEAFF.